These 24 T cell receptor beta chains originate from one sample sequenced in a study of T cells after yellow fever vaccination. A single record per CDR3 protein comes from TCRdb applying MiXCR to the 5' RACE reads. Altogether tens of thousands of distinct CDR3 sequences are present, over 4.5% being singletons, with the ten largest covering 35% to 50%. The starting material was CD8+ T cells sorted from PBMCs, obtained 10 days after the yellow fever booster vaccination. Receptors were obtained from a young man who received the YFV17D yellow fever vaccine.

This clonotype was recorded many times. The rearrangement joins TRBV6-1 to TRBJ1-3; no clear D. V was cut by 7 bases and J by 4 bases, with 26 bases left in between. Germline CDR1 and CDR2: MNHNS and SASEGT. The CDR3 totals 18 residues. The CDR3 region is CASTHFPTLVERGNTIYF. CDR3 DNA sequence: TGTGCCAGCACCCACTTCCCAACCTTAGTGGAGAGAGGAAACACCATATATTTT.

This clonotype came up many times. The J gene is TRBJ2-7, the V gene TRBV6-2 or TRBV6-3; D is ambiguous. The CDR3 is made up of 15 amino acids. Trimming shortened V by 6 bases and J by 3 bases, and 18 bases separated the two germline ends. Germline values: CDR1 MNHEY, CDR2 SVGEGT. CDR3 sequence reads: CASRPWAANNYEQYF. The CDR3 DNA follows: TGTGCCAGCAGACCTTGGGCAGCCAACAACTACGAGCAGTACTTC.

V and J are TRBV9 and TRBJ1-1; no definite D call. The CDR3 is 15 amino acids. Germline loops: CDR1 SGDLS, CDR2 YYNGEE. V was pared by 3 bases and J by 0 bases, with 12 bases between. CDR3 sequence: CASSGLGGMNTEAFF. In DNA form, the CDR3 reads TGTGCCAGCAGCGGGCTCGGAGGCATGAACACTGAAGCTTTCTTT. Combining the CDR3 with reference TRBV9 and TRBJ1-1 gives the whole variable domain DSGVTQTPKHLITATGQRVTLRCSPRSGDLSVYWYQQSLDQGLQFLIQYYNGEERAKGNILERFSAQQFPDLHSELNLSSLELGDSALYFCASSGLGGMNTEAFFGQGTRLTVV.

This clonotype was observed many times. The chain joins TRBV4-3 to TRBJ2-1; 9 bases fit TRBD1. The CDR3 covers 16 residues. Germline V gene lookup returns CDR1 LGHNA and CDR2 YSLEER. After removal of 3 bases from V and 6 bases from J, the junction contained 9 bases not matched to a gene. CDR3 protein: CASSHIEQGAVNEQFF. The CDR3 DNA follows: TGCGCCAGCAGCCATATAGAACAGGGGGCTGTCAATGAGCAGTTCTTC.

This clonotype has ten or more counts. This rearrangement joins TRBV7-6 to TRBJ2-1; D ambiguous. Trimming pared 1 base from V and 9 bases from J, leaving 10 bases between. This CDR3 is built from 13 residues. Germline V gene sequence: CDR1 SGHVS, CDR2 FNYEAQ. In DNA form, the CDR3 reads TGTGCCAGCAGCTTAGATGGTTGGGGTGAGCAGTTCTTC. Translation gives CASSLDGWGEQFF.

About this clonotype: At one end the junction does not follow the germline gene, possibly because of a read error. V gene TRBV7-8 combines with J gene TRBJ2-7; D remains unclear. Per germline, CDR1 SGHVS and CDR2 FQNEAQ. This CDR3 has 13 residues. CDR3 loop: CASSPGVTYEKYF. CDR3 nucleotide sequence: TGTGCCAGCAGCCCCGGAGTGACCTACGAGAAGTACTTC.

This clonotype was observed at least ten times. The genes are TRBV9 and TRBJ2-1; a possible D gene is TRBD2 (5 bases). The germline CDR1 and CDR2 sequences are SGDLS and YYNGEE. The CDR3 length is 16 residues. V lost 4 bases and J 8 bases, leaving 22 bases between the germline ends. The CDR3 protein is CASSPFVGEVVDEQFF. The DNA for the CDR3 is TGTGCCAGCAGCCCTTTCGTGGGAGAGGTGGTCGATGAGCAGTTCTTC.

This clonotype was counted at least ten times. The chain combines TRBV4-2 with TRBJ2-1, with TRBD2 matching over 12 bases. Per germline, CDR1 LGHNA and CDR2 YNFKEQ. This CDR3 region has 17 residues. V lost 0 bases and J lost 9; bases outside the gene matches: 9. This CDR3 is CASSQDLLAGGRLEQFF. In DNA, the CDR3 is TGTGCCAGCAGCCAAGATCTCCTAGCGGGAGGGCGTCTTGAGCAGTTCTTC.

This clonotype was picked up many times. This chain connects TRBV27 to TRBJ2-1; TRBD2 aligns across 7 bases. The CDR3 length is 12 residues. Looked up from germline, CDR1 is MNHEY and CDR2 is SMNVEV (reference sequence). The CDR3 region has the DNA TGTACCTGCGGGAGTTACCTCAATGAGCAGTTCTTC. The encoded protein is CTCGSYLNEQFF.

This clonotype was counted ten times or more. The chain has TRBV27 and TRBJ2-7; 7 bases agree with TRBD1. The germline V gene encodes CDR1 MNHEY and CDR2 SMNVEV (reference sequence). The length of the CDR3 is 14 residues. The V gene end was trimmed by 5 bases and the J gene end by 6 bases; junction bases not matched to a gene: 10. The chain's CDR3 is CASSHRDRVGEQYF. The DNA of the CDR3 is TGTGCCAGCAGTCACAGGGACAGAGTTGGCGAGCAGTACTTC.

This clonotype has at least ten counts. The rearrangement joins TRBV7-9 to TRBJ2-1, with 13 bases fitting TRBD2. Germline V gives CDR1 SEHNR, CDR2 FQNEAQ (reference sequence). J lost 8 bases, V lost 5 bases, and 6 bases had no gene match. The CDR3 covers 15 residues. DNA for the CDR3: TGTGCCAGCAGCCCCGGGACTAGCGGGGCCCATGAGCAGTTCTTC. As protein: CASSPGTSGAHEQFF.

This clonotype was counted ten times or more. The V and J genes are TRBV25-1 and TRBJ1-1; D unclear. Trimming cost V 4 bases and J 0 bases, with 6 bases left between them. Germline CDR1 is MGHDK and CDR2 is SYGVNS. This CDR3 spans 13 amino acids. CDR3 in amino acids: CASSGTVNTEAFF. CDR3 coding DNA: TGTGCCAGCAGTGGGACGGTGAACACTGAAGCTTTCTTT.

This clonotype has ten or more counts. The chain uses TRBV10-2 and TRBJ2-7; D gene uncertain. The CDR3 extends over 11 amino acids. The germline gives CDR1 WSHSY, CDR2 SAAADI. Deletions cut 6 bases from V and 0 bases from J, with 3 bases between. DNA of the CDR3: TGCGCCAGCAGGGCCTCCTACGAGCAGTACTTC. This sequence encodes CASRASYEQYF.

This clonotype was recorded many times. V is TRBV4-3 and J is TRBJ2-2; D remains unclear. Per germline, CDR1 LGHNA and CDR2 YSLEER. Deletions cut 0 bases from V and 2 bases from J, with 16 bases between. CDR3 size: 18 residues. The CDR3 DNA follows: TGCGCCAGCAGCCAAGAGGTTAGGGATAGGGTTAACACCGGGGAGCTGTTTTTT. It translates to CASSQEVRDRVNTGELFF.

This clonotype was seen at least ten times. The chain recombines TRBV28 with TRBJ2-1; D gene uncertain. The V gene's germline CDR1 is MDHEN and CDR2 SYDVKM. V was shortened by 3 bases and J by 10 bases, with 10 bases between the two germline ends. The CDR3 consists of 12 residues. As DNA, the CDR3 is TGTGCCAGCAGTTTGTGGGCCCGGGAGCAGTTCTTC. Its protein is CASSLWAREQFF.

This clonotype has at least ten counts. The chain couples TRBV2 to TRBJ1-5, with unresolved D. Germline V gene lookup returns CDR1 SNHLY and CDR2 FYNNEI. Between the trimmed V and J ends, which lost 4 bases and 1 base, there was a span of 8 bases. The CDR3 has 14 residues. CDR3 protein: CASSAPQSNQPQHF. CDR3 coding DNA: TGTGCCAGCAGTGCCCCACAAAGCAATCAGCCCCAGCATTTT.

This clonotype was picked up many times. The gene calls are TRBV5-4 and TRBJ2-1; D unresolved. The germline V gene has CDR1 SGHNT and CDR2 YYREEE (reference sequence). Trimming removed 2 bases at V and 7 bases at J, with 16 bases between. The CDR3 loop spans 15 amino acids. As DNA, the CDR3 is TGTGCCAGCAGCTTTGGGTACCCCGAACCAAATGAGCAGTTCTTC. This encodes CASSFGYPEPNEQFF. Based on the CDR3 plus reference TRBV5-4 and TRBJ2-1, the full variable domain is ETGVTQSPTHLIKTRGQQVTLRCSSQSGHNTVSWYQQALGQGPQFIFQYYREEENGRGNFPPRFSGLQFPNYSSELNVNALELDDSALYLCASSFGYPEPNEQFFGPGTRLTVL.

A single count supports this clonotype. The J gene is TRBJ2-1, the V gene TRBV20-1; no reliable D call. This CDR3 comprises 10 residues. V was cut by 7 bases and J by 9 bases, with 10 bases left in between. Germline loops: CDR1 DFQATT, CDR2 SNEGSKA (reference sequence). The CDR3: CSVRVSEQFF. The CDR3 DNA reads TGCAGTGTTCGGGTCAGTGAGCAGTTCTTC.

This clonotype was seen repeatedly, ten times or more. This rearrangement joins TRBV15 to TRBJ2-5, with D possibly being TRBD2 (6 bases). Trimming stripped 1 base from V and 4 bases from J, with 16 bases between. Germline CDR1 is LNHNV and CDR2 is YYDKDF (reference sequence). The CDR3 loop spans 16 amino acids. The CDR3 DNA sequence: TGTGCCACCAGCAGAGGAGCGGGTCGAGTGCGAGAGACCCAGTACTTC. Translation gives CATSRGAGRVRETQYF.

This chain uses TRBV6-5 with TRBJ2-4; D may be TRBD2 (5 bases). The CDR3 totals 13 residues. Germline CDR1 reads MNHEY; CDR2 reads SVGAGI. Trimming took off 6 bases at V and 8 bases at J, with 14 bases between the two ends. The CDR3, as DNA: TGTGCCAGCAGCAGCCTTTCGGGGTACATTCAGTACTTC. Its protein product is CASSSLSGYIQYF.

Ten or more counts support this clonotype. V usage is TRBV20-1 and J usage is TRBJ1-5; D is uncertain. The V end lost 3 bases, the J end lost 5 bases, and 11 bases lay between the germline ends. CDR3 length equals 13 residues. CDR1 and CDR2 from the germline V gene are DFQATT and SNEGSKA (reference sequence). In nucleotides, the CDR3 is TGCAGTGCTAGGATCGAGACTGATCAGCCCCAGCATTTT. Its translation is CSARIETDQPQHF.

This clonotype appeared many times. The chain combines TRBV7-3 with TRBJ2-3; 11 bases fit TRBD2. V dropped 3 bases and J dropped 4; count of bases not matched to a gene: 3. This CDR3 is built from 15 residues. Germline V gene data show CDR1 as SGHTA and CDR2 as FQGTGA. CDR3 nucleotide sequence: TGTGCCAGCAGCTTTATAGCGGGAGGGGCAGATACGCAGTATTTT. As protein: CASSFIAGGADTQYF.

Ten or more counts support this clonotype. V and J are TRBV5-4 and TRBJ1-2; TRBD1 agrees at 9 bases. From germline, CDR1 is SGHNT and CDR2 YYREEE (reference sequence). V shed 4 bases and J 5 bases; nucleotides not matched to a gene: 6. The CDR3 runs to 14 residues. This CDR3 reads CASSRTGELYGYTF. CDR3 in DNA: TGTGCCAGCAGCAGGACAGGGGAACTATATGGCTACACCTTC.

This clonotype has ten or more counts. This CDR3 reads CASSPRTSGNGYEQYF. The DNA of the CDR3 is TGTGCCAGCAGCCCTAGGACTAGCGGAAATGGCTACGAGCAGTACTTC. The chain employs TRBV7-6 and TRBJ2-7, with 10 bases matching TRBD2. Germline CDR1 is SGHVS and CDR2 is FNYEAQ. V shed 5 bases, J shed 3 bases, and the junction held 10 bases outside the gene matches. The CDR3 is 16 residues long.